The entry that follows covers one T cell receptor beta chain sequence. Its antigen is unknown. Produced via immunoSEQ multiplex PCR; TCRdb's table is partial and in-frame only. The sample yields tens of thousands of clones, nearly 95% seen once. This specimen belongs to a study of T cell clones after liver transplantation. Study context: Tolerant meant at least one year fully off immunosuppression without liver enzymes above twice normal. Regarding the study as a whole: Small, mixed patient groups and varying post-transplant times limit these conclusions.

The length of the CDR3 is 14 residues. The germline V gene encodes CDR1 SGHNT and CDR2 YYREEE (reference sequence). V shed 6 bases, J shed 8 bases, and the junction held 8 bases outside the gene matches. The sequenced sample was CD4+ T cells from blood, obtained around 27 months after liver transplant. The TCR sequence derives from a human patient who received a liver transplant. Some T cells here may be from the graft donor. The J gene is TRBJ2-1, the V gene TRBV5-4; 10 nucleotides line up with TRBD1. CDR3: CASIRGQGIDEQFF. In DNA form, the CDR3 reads TGTGCCAGCATCCGGGGACAGGGGATCGATGAGCAGTTCTTC.